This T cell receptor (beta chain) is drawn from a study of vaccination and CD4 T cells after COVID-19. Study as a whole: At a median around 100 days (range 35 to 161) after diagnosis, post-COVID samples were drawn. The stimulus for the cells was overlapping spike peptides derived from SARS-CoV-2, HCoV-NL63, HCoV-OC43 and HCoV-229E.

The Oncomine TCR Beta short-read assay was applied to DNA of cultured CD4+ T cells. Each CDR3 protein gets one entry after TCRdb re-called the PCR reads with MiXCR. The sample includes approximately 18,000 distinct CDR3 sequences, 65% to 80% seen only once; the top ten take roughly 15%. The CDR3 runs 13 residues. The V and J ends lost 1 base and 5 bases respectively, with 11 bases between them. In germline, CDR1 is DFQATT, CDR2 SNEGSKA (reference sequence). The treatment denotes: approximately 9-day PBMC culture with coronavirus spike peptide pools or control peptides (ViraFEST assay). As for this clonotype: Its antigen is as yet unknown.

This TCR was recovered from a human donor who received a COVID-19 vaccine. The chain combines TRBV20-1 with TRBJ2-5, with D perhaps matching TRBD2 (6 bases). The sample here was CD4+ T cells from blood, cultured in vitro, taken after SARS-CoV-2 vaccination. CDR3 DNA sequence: TGCAGTGCTAGAGTCGGGGGAGGTGAGACCCAGTACTTC. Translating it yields CSARVGGGETQYF.